These 4 T cell receptor beta chains share one sample of origin, sequenced in a study of T cell responses to AZD1222 COVID-19 vaccine. Some clones are missing from TCRdb's copy, which holds only in-frame ones; the method was immunoSEQ multiplex PCR. The data show around 150,000 clones, and the top ten clones hold 2% to 2.5%. Sequencing was done on a sample of peripheral blood. The receptors come from an adult in good health.

The V call is TRBV6-5, the J call TRBJ1-5; the D gene is possibly TRBD1 (5 bases). CDR3 size: 13 residues. Germline-derived CDR1 and CDR2 are MNHEY and SVGAGI. V shed 2 bases and J shed 4 bases, with 6 bases lying between them. CDR3 residues: CASSYAGNQPQHF. CDR3 coding DNA: TGTGCCAGCAGTTACGCAGGGAATCAGCCCCAGCATTTT.

The chain carries TRBV7-2 and TRBJ1-6, with D possibly being TRBD1 (6 bases). V was clipped by 1 base and J by 9 bases, with 10 bases between them. CDR1 and CDR2 from the germline V gene are SGHTA and FQGNSA. The CDR3 is 14 amino acids. The CDR3 DNA follows: TGTGCCAGCAGCTTAGTGACAGGAGGTTCACCCCTCCACTTT. Its translation: CASSLVTGGSPLHF.

This chain uses TRBV18 with TRBJ1-1; a weak D match, TRBD1 (5 bases). CDR1 is KGHSH and CDR2 is LQKENI in the germline V gene. With 3 bases removed from V and 1 base from J, the gap between germline ends came to 9 bases. CDR3 length equals 14 residues. The chain's CDR3 is CASSPRQRNTEAFF. CDR3 in DNA: TGTGCCAGCTCACCCAGACAGAGGAACACTGAAGCTTTCTTT.

This chain uses TRBV27 with TRBJ2-1, with a tentative D call TRBD1 (6 bases). From germline, CDR1 is MNHEY and CDR2 SMNVEV (reference sequence). The CDR3 has 16 residues. Trimming removed 1 base at V and 3 bases at J, with 13 bases between. The chain's CDR3 is CASSLFGGRGYNEQFF. The CDR3 DNA is TGTGCCAGCAGTTTATTTGGGGGCAGAGGCTACAATGAGCAGTTCTTC.